The clone carrying this T cell receptor (beta chain) has only a few counts. This record belongs to a study of human T cells and chemical hapten exposure. Across the study: Skin on the upper inner arm, roughly 2 cm by roughly 2 cm in size, was sensitized with 2% DPC.

Germline V gene lookup returns CDR1 MNHEY and CDR2 SMNVEV (reference sequence). The CDR3 loop spans 15 amino acids. After removal of 0 bases from V and 7 bases from J, the junction contained 4 bases not matched to a gene. Time point: pre-sensitization, week 0. Treatment noted: therapeutic diphenylcyclopropenone sensitization with weekly scalp DPC. In TCRdb, the RACE reads were re-called with MiXCR into one record per CDR3 protein. The data hold approximately 370,000 distinct CDR3 sequences, with 5.5% observed a single time. The chain is built from TRBV27 and TRBJ1-4; 8 bases match TRBD1. Sequencing was performed on whole blood, taken in connection with sensitization to the hapten diphenylcyclopropenone (DPC). This clonotype was sampled from a woman aged 18-35 years with alopecia areata. Some clones in this sample may be carry-over from other donors' samples. The CDR3 reads CASSLSTGVGEKLFF. CDR3 DNA sequence: TGTGCCAGCAGTTTATCGACAGGGGTCGGTGAAAAACTGTTTTTT.